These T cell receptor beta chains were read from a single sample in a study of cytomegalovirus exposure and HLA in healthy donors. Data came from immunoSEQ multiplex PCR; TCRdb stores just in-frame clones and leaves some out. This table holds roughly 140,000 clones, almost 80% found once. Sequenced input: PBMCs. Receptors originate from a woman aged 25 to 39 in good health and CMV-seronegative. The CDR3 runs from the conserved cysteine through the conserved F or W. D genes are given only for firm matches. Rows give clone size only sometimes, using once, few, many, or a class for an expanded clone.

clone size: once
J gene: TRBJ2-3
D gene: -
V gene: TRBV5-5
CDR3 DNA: TGTGCCAGCAGCCCTATCTCTAAGAGCTCAGATACGCAGTATTTT
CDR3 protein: CASSPISKSSDTQYF

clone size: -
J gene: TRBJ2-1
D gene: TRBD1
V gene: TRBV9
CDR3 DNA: TGTGCCAGCAGCTCCCGCGGACAGGACAATGAGCAGTTCTTC
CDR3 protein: CASSSRGQDNEQFF

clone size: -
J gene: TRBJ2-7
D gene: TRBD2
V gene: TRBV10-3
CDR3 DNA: TGTGCCAGCTCTAGCGGGGGGTACTCCTACGAGCAGTACTTC
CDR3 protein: CASSSGGYSYEQYF

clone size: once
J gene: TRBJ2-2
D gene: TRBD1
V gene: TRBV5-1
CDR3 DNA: TGCGCCAGCAGCTCGCAGGGGGCGATGGGCACCGGGGAGCTGTTTTTT
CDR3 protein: CASSSQGAMGTGELFF

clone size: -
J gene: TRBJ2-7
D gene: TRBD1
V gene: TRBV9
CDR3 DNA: TGTGCCAGCAGCGTAGGGCAGGGGGCTTACGAGCAGTACTTC
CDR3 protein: CASSVGQGAYEQYF

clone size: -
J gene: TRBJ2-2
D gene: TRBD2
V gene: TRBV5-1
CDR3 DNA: TGCGCCAGCAGCTTGGCCCCTAGCGGGGGGGCCCCCGGGGAGCTGTTTTTT
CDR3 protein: CASSLAPSGGAPGELFF

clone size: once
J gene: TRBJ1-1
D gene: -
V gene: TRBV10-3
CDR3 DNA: TGTGCCATCGGAAACAGCAGGAACACTGAAGCTTTCTTT
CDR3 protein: CAIGNSRNTEAFF

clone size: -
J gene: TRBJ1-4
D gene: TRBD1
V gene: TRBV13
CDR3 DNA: TGTGCCAGCAGATCTTTGACAGGGCCTGCAACTAATGAAAAACTGTTTTTT
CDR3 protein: CASRSLTGPATNEKLFF

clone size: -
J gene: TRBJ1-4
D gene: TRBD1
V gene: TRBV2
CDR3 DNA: TGTGCCACGGACAGGGGGCAGGAAAAACTGTTTTTT
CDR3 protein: CATDRGQEKLFF

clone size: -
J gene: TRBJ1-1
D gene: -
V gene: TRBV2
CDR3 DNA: TGTGCCAGTACCTACAGGGCCGGGAACACTGAAGCTTTCTTT
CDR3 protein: CASTYRAGNTEAFF

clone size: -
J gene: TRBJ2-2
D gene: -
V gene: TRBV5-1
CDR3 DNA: TGCGCCAGCAGCGTTAAGGGGCTGGGCGGGGAGCTGTTTTTT
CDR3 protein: CASSVKGLGGELFF

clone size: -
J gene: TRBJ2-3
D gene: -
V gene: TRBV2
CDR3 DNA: TGTGCCAGCAGTGAAGAGGCAGGGGGGTTACCAGATACGCAGTATTTT
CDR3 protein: CASSEEAGGLPDTQYF

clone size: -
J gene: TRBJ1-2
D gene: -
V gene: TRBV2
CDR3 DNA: TGTGCCAGCAGTGAACAGGGGAACGGCTACACCTTC
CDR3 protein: CASSEQGNGYTF

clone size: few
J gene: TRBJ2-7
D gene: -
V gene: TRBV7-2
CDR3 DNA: TGTGCCAGCAGCCACTTCTACGAGCAGTACTTC
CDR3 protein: CASSHFYEQYF

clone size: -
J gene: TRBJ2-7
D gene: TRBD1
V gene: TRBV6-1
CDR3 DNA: TGTGCCACCGCTGGGACAGCTGAGGGCGAGCAGTACTTC
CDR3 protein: CATAGTAEGEQYF

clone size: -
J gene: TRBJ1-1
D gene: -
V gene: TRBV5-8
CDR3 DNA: TGTGCCAGCAGCTTCCTCGGAGGGGCTGAAGCTTTCTTT
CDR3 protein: CASSFLGGAEAFF

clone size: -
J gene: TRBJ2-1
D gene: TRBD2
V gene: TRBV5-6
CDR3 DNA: TGTGCCAGCAGCAGATACTACCGGGGGGATGAGCAGTTCTTC
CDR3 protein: CASSRYYRGDEQFF

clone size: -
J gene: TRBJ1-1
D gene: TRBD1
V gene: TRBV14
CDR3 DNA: TGTGCCACTCAGAGGACAGGGGGGAACACTGAAGCTTTCTTT
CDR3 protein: CATQRTGGNTEAFF

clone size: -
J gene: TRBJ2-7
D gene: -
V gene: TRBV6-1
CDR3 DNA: TGTGCCAGCAGCCCCTACTCCCTTAGCTCCTACGAGCAGTACTTC
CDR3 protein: CASSPYSLSSYEQYF

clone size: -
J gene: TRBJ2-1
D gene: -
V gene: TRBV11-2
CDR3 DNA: TGTGCCAGCAGCCCCAGACGGGGTAGCTCCTACAATGAGCAGTTCTTC
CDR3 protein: CASSPRRGSSYNEQFF

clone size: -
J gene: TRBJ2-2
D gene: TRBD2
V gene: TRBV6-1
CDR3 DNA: TGTGCCAGCAACCCTAGCGGGGGGAACACCGGGGAGCTGTTTTTT
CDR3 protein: CASNPSGGNTGELFF

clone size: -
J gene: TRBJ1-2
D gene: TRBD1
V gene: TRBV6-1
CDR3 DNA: TGTGCCAGCTCCAGGACAGGGGAGGGCTACACCTTC
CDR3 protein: CASSRTGEGYTF

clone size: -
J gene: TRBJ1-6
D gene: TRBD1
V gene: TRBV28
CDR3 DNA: TGTGCCAGCAACAGGGGGTGGGTCATTTCACCCCTCCACTTT
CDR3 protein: CASNRGWVISPLHF

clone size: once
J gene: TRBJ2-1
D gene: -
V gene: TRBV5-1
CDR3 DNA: TGCGCCAGCAGCTTGGGTGGGGGCGGGTACAATGAGCAGTTCTTC
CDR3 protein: CASSLGGGGYNEQFF

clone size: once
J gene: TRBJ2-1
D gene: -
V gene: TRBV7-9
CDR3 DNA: TGTGCCAGCAGCCAACAGGGAGTTTACAATGAGCAGTTCTTC
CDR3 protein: CASSQQGVYNEQFF

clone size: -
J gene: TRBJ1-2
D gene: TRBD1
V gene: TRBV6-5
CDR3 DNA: TGTGCCAGCAGTTATCGACAGGGGGCGGTTGATGGCTACACCTTC
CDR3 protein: CASSYRQGAVDGYTF

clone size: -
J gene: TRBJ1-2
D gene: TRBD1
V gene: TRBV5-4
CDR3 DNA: TGTGCCAGCAGCGCAGCCGGGACAGGGGGCTTCGGCTACACCTTC
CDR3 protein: CASSAAGTGGFGYTF

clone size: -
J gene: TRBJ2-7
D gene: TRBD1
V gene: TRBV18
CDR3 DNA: TGTGCCAGCTCATTACGGACAGGGGGGGGAGAGCAGTACTTC
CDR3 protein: CASSLRTGGGEQYF

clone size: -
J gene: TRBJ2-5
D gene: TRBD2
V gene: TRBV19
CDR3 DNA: TGTGCCAGTAGTATCATACCCGCGGGGGAGGGAGCCCAGTACTTC
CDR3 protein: CASSIIPAGEGAQYF

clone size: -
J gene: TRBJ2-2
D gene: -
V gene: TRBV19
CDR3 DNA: TGTGCCAGTAGTATTACACCGAACACCGGGGAGCTGTTTTTT
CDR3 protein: CASSITPNTGELFF

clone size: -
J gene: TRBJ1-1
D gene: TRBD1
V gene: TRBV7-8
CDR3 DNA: TGTGCCAGCACCGCGACAGGGGGGACTGAAGCTTTCTTT
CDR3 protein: CASTATGGTEAFF

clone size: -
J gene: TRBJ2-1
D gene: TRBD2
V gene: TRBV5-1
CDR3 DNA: TGCGCCAGCAGGACTAGCGGGGGGGTGGAAGAGCAGTTCTTC
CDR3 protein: CASRTSGGVEEQFF

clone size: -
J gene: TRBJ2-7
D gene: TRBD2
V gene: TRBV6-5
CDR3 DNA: TGTGCCAGCAGGAACCTCCAGGGAGGGGCCTACGAGCAGTACTTC
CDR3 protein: CASRNLQGGAYEQYF

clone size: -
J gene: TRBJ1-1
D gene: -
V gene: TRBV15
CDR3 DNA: TGTGCCACCAGCAGAGGCGGGAAGGAGAGCACTGAAGCTTTCTTT
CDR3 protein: CATSRGGKESTEAFF

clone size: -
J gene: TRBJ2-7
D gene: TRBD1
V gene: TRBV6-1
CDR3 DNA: TGTGCCAGCACGTCCTCACAGGGGTTTTTCTACGAGCAGTACTTC
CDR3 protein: CASTSSQGFFYEQYF

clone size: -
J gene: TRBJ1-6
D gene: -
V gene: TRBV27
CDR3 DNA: TGTGCCAGCAGTTGGCGGGGGGCGGGTAATAATTCACCCCTCCACTTT
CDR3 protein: CASSWRGAGNNSPLHF

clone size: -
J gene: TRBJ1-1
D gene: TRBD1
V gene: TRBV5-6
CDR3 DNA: TGTGCCAGCAGCATGATCGACAGGGACAACACTGAAGCTTTCTTT
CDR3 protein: CASSMIDRDNTEAFF

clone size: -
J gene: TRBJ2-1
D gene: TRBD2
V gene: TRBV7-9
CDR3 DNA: TGTGCCAGCAGCCCCCACAGCGGGGCGTACAATGAGCAGTTCTTC
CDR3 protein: CASSPHSGAYNEQFF

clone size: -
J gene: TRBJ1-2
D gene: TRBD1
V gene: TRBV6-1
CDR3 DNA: TGTGCCAGCAGTGATCTTAGGGACAGGGGGAATGGCTACACCTTC
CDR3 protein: CASSDLRDRGNGYTF

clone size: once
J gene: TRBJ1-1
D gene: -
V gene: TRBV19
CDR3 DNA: TGTGCCAGTAGTCATGAGGTCGCGCTCTGGGCTTTCTTT
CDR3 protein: CASSHEVALWAFF

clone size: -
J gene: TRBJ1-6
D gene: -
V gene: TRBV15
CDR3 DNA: TGTGCCACCAGCGCGGTTAACTTGTCACCCCTCCACTTT
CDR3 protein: CATSAVNLSPLHF

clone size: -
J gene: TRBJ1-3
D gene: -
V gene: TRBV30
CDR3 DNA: TGTGCCTGGAGTCTAGAGGGACTGTCTGGAAACACCATATATTTT
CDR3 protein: CAWSLEGLSGNTIYF

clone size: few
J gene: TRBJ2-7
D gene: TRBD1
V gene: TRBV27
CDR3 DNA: TGTGCCAGCAGTTTATCCCAGGGGGCGCGTGACGAGCAGTACTTC
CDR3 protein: CASSLSQGARDEQYF

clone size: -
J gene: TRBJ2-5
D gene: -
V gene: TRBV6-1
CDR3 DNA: TGTGCCAGCAGCGAGGGGGGGGCTCTGGAGACCCAGTACTTC
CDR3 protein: CASSEGGALETQYF

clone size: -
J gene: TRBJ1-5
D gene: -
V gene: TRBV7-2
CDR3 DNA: TGTGCCAGCAGCTCAGGGCGGAATAGCAATCAGCCCCAGCATTTT
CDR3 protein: CASSSGRNSNQPQHF

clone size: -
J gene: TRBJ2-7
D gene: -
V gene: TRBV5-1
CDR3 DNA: TGCGCCAGCAGCTTGGATGGACAAGAGTCGGACGAGCAGTACTTC
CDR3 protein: CASSLDGQESDEQYF